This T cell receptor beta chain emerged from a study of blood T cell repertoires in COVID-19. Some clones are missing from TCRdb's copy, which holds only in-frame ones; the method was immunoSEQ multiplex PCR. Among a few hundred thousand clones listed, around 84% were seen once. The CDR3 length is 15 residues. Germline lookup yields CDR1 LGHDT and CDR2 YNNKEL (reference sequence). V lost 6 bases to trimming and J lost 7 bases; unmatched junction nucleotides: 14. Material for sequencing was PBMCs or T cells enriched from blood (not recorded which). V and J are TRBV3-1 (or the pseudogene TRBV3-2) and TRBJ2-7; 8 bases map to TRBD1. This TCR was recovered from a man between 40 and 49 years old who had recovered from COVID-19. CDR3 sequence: CASRRIWDRLSEQYF. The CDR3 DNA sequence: TGTGCCAGCAGACGAATTTGGGACAGGTTAAGTGAGCAGTACTTC.